Listed here are 4 T cell receptor beta chains from one sample, sequenced in a study of blood T cell repertoires in COVID-19. The method was immunoSEQ multiplex PCR; TCRdb's version includes in-frame clones alone and lacks a portion of them. The sample consists of about 270,000 clones, approximately 86% of them appearing once. The sample comprised peripheral blood. These receptors all come from a man aged 35-49 years with active or convalescent COVID-19.

This chain uses TRBV28 with TRBJ1-3, with 7 bases aligning to TRBD1. The trim removed 4 bases at V and 2 bases at J, leaving 2 bases unmatched. Germline V CDR1 and CDR2: MDHEN, SYDVKM. This CDR3 comprises 14 residues. CDR3 protein: CASSYRGTGNTIYF. DNA of the CDR3: TGTGCCAGCAGTTACAGGGGAACTGGAAACACCATATATTTT.

The J gene is TRBJ2-2, the V gene TRBV7-9, with D hard to call. V lost 3 bases to trimming and J lost 3 bases, with 5 bases between them. The CDR3 has 13 residues. The germline gives CDR1 SEHNR, CDR2 FQNEAQ (reference sequence). CDR3 DNA sequence: TGTGCCAGCAGCTTTTCGTACACCGGGGAGCTGTTTTTT. As protein: CASSFSYTGELFF.

The chain has TRBV5-4 and TRBJ2-7; 10 bases agree with TRBD1. The V gene's germline CDR1 is SGHNT and CDR2 YYREEE (reference sequence). The CDR3 consists of 14 residues. V shed 4 bases, J shed 5 bases, and the junction held 6 bases outside the gene matches. The CDR3 DNA sequence: TGTGCCAGCAGCCCGGGACAGGGGACCAACGAGCAGTACTTC. Protein: CASSPGQGTNEQYF.

The V and J genes are TRBV9 and TRBJ1-2; D gene uncertain. V was shortened by 3 bases and J by 0 bases, with 9 bases between the two germline ends. CDR1 is SGDLS and CDR2 is YYNGEE in the germline V gene. The CDR3 runs 14 residues. The CDR3 protein is CASSAMSANYGYTF. CDR3 coding DNA: TGTGCCAGCAGCGCGATGTCAGCTAACTATGGCTACACCTTC.